A single sample is the source of the 31 T cell receptor beta chains below, sequenced in a study of siplizumab effects on memory and regulatory T cells. Some clones are missing from TCRdb's copy, which holds only in-frame ones; the method was immunoSEQ multiplex PCR. The repertoire holds tens of thousands of clones, with 96% as singletons. Sequencing was carried out using naive CD4+ T cells sorted from blood. All receptors come from a human donor in good health.

This rearrangement joins TRBV25-1 to TRBJ2-3; D not resolved. Trimming removed 4 bases from V and 6 bases from J, with 5 bases in between. This CDR3 is 11 amino acids long. Germline V gives CDR1 MGHDK, CDR2 SYGVNS. CDR3 bases: TGTGCCAGCAGTGTGGGGGATACGCAGTATTTT. Amino acid sequence: CASSVGDTQYF.

The chain couples TRBV20-1 to TRBJ1-1, with 10 bases lining up with TRBD1. The CDR3 is made up of 11 amino acids. Trimming removed 6 bases from V and 7 bases from J; junction bases left unmatched: 2. Germline V CDR1 and CDR2: DFQATT, SNEGSKA (reference sequence). The CDR3 coding sequence is TGCAGTGCCAGGGACAGGGGTGAAGCTTTCTTT. Protein: CSARDRGEAFF.

The chain recombines TRBV7-9 with TRBJ2-5; D unresolved. Germline CDR1 SEHNR, CDR2 FQNEAQ (reference sequence). The CDR3 covers 14 residues. V was trimmed by 5 bases and J by 2 bases, leaving 12 bases between them. The CDR3 DNA follows: TGTGCCAGCAGCCTGAGGACGGTACAAGAGACCCAGTACTTC. This gives the protein CASSLRTVQETQYF.

V usage is TRBV5-5 and J usage is TRBJ1-6; 8 bases map to TRBD1. The V gene end was trimmed by 4 bases and the J gene end by 9 bases; junction bases not matched to a gene: 12. CDR1 and CDR2 from the germline V gene are SGHKS and YYEKEE (reference sequence). The CDR3 is 16 amino acids. CDR3 DNA: TGTGCCAGCAGCGCTAGAGGACAGGGTGAATTTTCACCCCTCCACTTT. This gives the protein CASSARGQGEFSPLHF.

The CDR3 DNA follows: TGTGCCAGCAGCCAGAGACAGGGAGGGTACGAGCAGTACTTC. Its translation: CASSQRQGGYEQYF. J is TRBJ2-7 and V is TRBV5-6, with D possibly being TRBD1 or TRBD2 (7 bases each). V gave up 4 bases and J gave up 4 bases, with 15 bases separating them. The CDR3 has 14 amino acids. The V gene's germline CDR1 is SGHDT and CDR2 YYEEEE.

The V and J genes are TRBV2 and TRBJ1-2; the D is unclear. Looked up from germline, CDR1 is SNHLY and CDR2 is FYNNEI. Trimming removed 8 bases at V and 3 bases at J, with 7 bases between. This CDR3 region has 11 residues. The CDR3 sequence is CASSPYYGYTF. DNA of the CDR3: TGTGCCAGCTCCCCCTACTATGGCTACACCTTC.

The chain links TRBV10-3 to TRBJ1-5, with a weak D call TRBD1 (5 bases). The V gene's germline CDR1 is ENHRY and CDR2 SYGVKD. V lost 3 bases to trimming and J lost 11 bases, with 14 bases between them. This CDR3 spans 13 amino acids. This chain's CDR3 is CAISDPRTGAQHF. CDR3 DNA: TGTGCCATCAGTGACCCGCGGACGGGGGCCCAGCATTTT.

The gene calls are TRBV4-1 and TRBJ1-3; no clear D gene. V was shortened by 0 bases and J by 8 bases, with 14 bases between the two germline ends. CDR3 size: 15 residues. CDR1 MGHRA and CDR2 YSYEKL come from the germline V gene. CDR3 sequence (DNA): TGCGCCAGCAGCCAAGATTCTAGAGGGAGGGACACCATATATTTT. This translates into CASSQDSRGRDTIYF.

This chain joins TRBV19 and TRBJ1-2; the D gene is possibly TRBD1 (6 bases). V shed 4 bases and J shed 6 bases, with 12 bases lying between them. CDR1 is LNHDA and CDR2 is SQIVND in the germline V gene (reference sequence). The CDR3 is 13 residues long. The CDR3 reads CASSTRGRDGYTF. The CDR3 DNA follows: TGTGCCAGTAGTACCAGGGGTAGGGATGGCTACACCTTC. Looking up the rest from reference TRBV19 and TRBJ1-2 gives the full variable domain: DGGITQSPKYLFRKEGQNVTLSCEQNLNHDAMYWYRQDPGQGLRLIYYSQIVNDFQKGDIAEGYSVSREKKESFPLTVTSAQKNPTAFYLCASSTRGRDGYTFGSGTRLTVV.

The chain recombines TRBV27 with TRBJ1-6; 7 bases line up with TRBD1. The CDR3 loop spans 18 amino acids. From germline, CDR1 is MNHEY and CDR2 SMNVEV (reference sequence). V dropped 6 bases and J dropped 1; count of bases not matched to a gene: 12. The CDR3 region is CASRVRQGDRSYNSPLHF. The CDR3 bases are TGTGCCAGCAGGGTTAGGCAGGGGGATAGATCCTATAATTCACCCCTCCACTTT.

The chain uses TRBV28 and TRBJ2-7; 11 bases are shared with TRBD2. Trimming at V came to 6 bases and at J to 0 bases, leaving 13 bases not matched to a gene. Germline values: CDR1 MDHEN, CDR2 SYDVKM. The CDR3 is 18 residues long. The CDR3 is CASSRYLAGGPSSYEQYF. Here the CDR3 DNA reads TGTGCCAGCAGCCGTTACCTAGCGGGGGGCCCGAGCTCCTACGAGCAGTACTTC.

The rearrangement links TRBV29-1 to TRBJ2-3; unclear D gene. Trimming cost V 4 bases and J 2 bases, with 4 bases left between them. Germline values: CDR1 SQVTM, CDR2 ANQGSEA. The CDR3 totals 11 residues. The CDR3 DNA sequence: TGCAGCGTTGTCGTCACAGATACGCAGTATTTT. This codes for CSVVVTDTQYF.

The CDR3 sequence is CASSLRQGNTEAFF. CDR3 in DNA: TGTGCCAGTAGCCTACGACAGGGAAACACTGAAGCTTTCTTT. The V call is TRBV19, the J call TRBJ1-1; 7 bases are shared with TRBD1. V gave up 6 bases and J gave up 2 bases; unmatched junction bases: 6. Germline CDR1 and CDR2: LNHDA and SQIVND (reference sequence). CDR3 length equals 14 residues. The complete variable domain, with remaining parts taken from reference TRBV19 and TRBJ1-1, reads DGGITQSPKYLFRKEGQNVTLSCEQNLNHDAMYWYRQDPGQGLRLIYYSQIVNDFQKGDIAEGYSVSREKKESFPLTVTSAQKNPTAFYLCASSLRQGNTEAFFGQGTRLTVV.

The rearrangement links TRBV29-1 to TRBJ1-1; D gene unclear. Germline V gives CDR1 SQVTM, CDR2 ANQGSEA. The V end was cut by 1 base, the J end by 0 bases, with 9 bases between. This CDR3 contains 14 residues. The CDR3: CSVEGRFMNTEAFF. The CDR3 nucleotides read TGCAGCGTTGAAGGTCGGTTTATGAACACTGAAGCTTTCTTT. Full variable domain (outside the CDR3, taken from reference TRBV29-1 and TRBJ1-1): SAVISQKPSRDICQRGTSLTIQCQVDSQVTMMFWYRQQPGQSLTLIATANQGSEATYESGFVIDKFPISRPNLTFSTLTVSNMSPEDSSIYLCSVEGRFMNTEAFFGQGTRLTVV.

This chain uses TRBV5-6 with TRBJ1-2; possible D gene TRBD1, 5 bases. The germline gives CDR1 SGHDT, CDR2 YYEEEE. V lost 5 bases and J 0 bases, leaving 11 bases between the germline ends. There are 14 residues in the CDR3. In DNA, the CDR3 is TGTGCCAGCAGACCTACAGGCCCTAACTATGGCTACACCTTC. This encodes CASRPTGPNYGYTF.

This clone was seen a single time. This chain links TRBV28 with TRBJ2-5; D unclear. The DNA end is more similar to TRBJ2-7, so the J call may be wrong. CDR3 length: 14 residues. Germline V CDR1 and CDR2: MDHEN, SYDVKM. The CDR3 loop reads CASSLSPTPYEQYF. The CDR3 DNA reads as TGTGCCAGCAGTTTGTCCCCGACCCCCTACGAGCAGTACTTC.

This chain connects TRBV18 to TRBJ1-2; TRBD1 matches at 8 bases. CDR1 KGHSH and CDR2 LQKENI come from the germline V gene. The CDR3 is made up of 14 amino acids. V was pared by 5 bases and J by 7 bases, with 9 bases of the junction left unmatched. CDR3 amino acids: CASSLGQGDSGYTF. CDR3 nucleotide sequence: TGTGCCAGCTCATTAGGACAGGGTGATTCTGGCTACACCTTC.

The chain carries TRBV6-1 and TRBJ1-6; D ambiguous. The germline gives CDR1 MNHNS, CDR2 SASEGT. The CDR3 totals 13 residues. The V and J ends lost 6 bases and 5 bases respectively, with 8 bases between them. CDR3: CASSGLNNSPLHF. In DNA, the CDR3 is TGTGCCAGCAGCGGTCTAAATAATTCACCCCTCCACTTT.

V is TRBV30 and J is TRBJ1-3, with 10 bases identical to TRBD1. The germline V gene has CDR1 GTSNPN and CDR2 SVGIG (reference sequence). This CDR3 has 17 amino acids. Trimming cost V 2 bases and J 3 bases; bases outside gene matches: 10. CDR3 residues: CAWSIAWGQGNGNTIYF. The CDR3, as DNA: TGTGCCTGGAGTATTGCGTGGGGACAGGGGAATGGAAACACCATATATTTT.

V is TRBV7-8 and J is TRBJ1-5; tentative D call: TRBD1 (6 bases). The germline CDR1 and CDR2 sequences are SGHVS and FQNEAQ. The CDR3 has 15 amino acids. Trimming removed 1 base at V and 2 bases at J, with 9 bases between. The CDR3 bases are TGTGCCAGCAGCTTAGTAGCAGGGGGCAATCAGCCCCAGCATTTT. Its protein is CASSLVAGGNQPQHF.

The V call is TRBV5-4, the J call TRBJ2-6; D is unclear. V lost 4 bases, J lost 0 bases, and 8 bases lay in between. Germline V gives CDR1 SGHNT, CDR2 YYREEE (reference sequence). The CDR3 runs 15 residues. The CDR3 loop reads CASSGPVSGANVLTF. Written as DNA, the CDR3 is TGTGCCAGCAGCGGACCTGTCTCTGGGGCCAACGTCCTGACTTTC.

The CDR3 loop is CASSLPGRDTQYF. In DNA, the CDR3 is TGTGCCAGCAGCTTACCGGGGCGAGATACGCAGTATTTT. The J gene is TRBJ2-3, the V gene TRBV11-3; D assignment may be TRBD1 or TRBD2 (5 bases each). Germline V gene data show CDR1 as SGHNT and CDR2 as YENEEA. Trimming pared 2 bases from V and 5 bases from J, leaving 8 bases between. The CDR3 totals 13 residues.

This chain connects TRBV28 to TRBJ1-6; D possibly corresponds to TRBD1 (5 bases). This CDR3 is 15 amino acids long. The germline gives CDR1 MDHEN, CDR2 SYDVKM. V dropped 4 bases and J dropped 10 bases, with 17 bases sitting between them. The CDR3 spells CASSSTTSGSSPLHF. For the CDR3, the DNA is TGTGCCAGCAGTTCTACAACATCAGGGAGCTCACCCCTCCACTTT.

V and J are TRBV6-1 and TRBJ2-3; a possible D gene is TRBD1 (6 bases). V was trimmed by 2 bases and J by 1 base, leaving 10 bases between them. The CDR3 loop spans 15 amino acids. Per the germline V gene, CDR1 is MNHNS and CDR2 is SASEGT. The CDR3 here is CASSENRVGTDTQYF. The CDR3 DNA reads as TGTGCCAGCAGTGAAAACAGGGTTGGCACAGATACGCAGTATTTT.

The V gene is TRBV18, the J gene TRBJ1-1; no clear D. Per germline, CDR1 KGHSH and CDR2 LQKENI. V lost 3 bases and J lost 3, with 8 bases in between. This CDR3 is 13 amino acids long. For the CDR3, the DNA is TGTGCCAGCTCACCGACGGGATACACTGAAGCTTTCTTT. Its protein product is CASSPTGYTEAFF.

The J gene is TRBJ1-4, the V gene TRBV7-6, with D maybe TRBD1 (6 bases). CDR1 SGHVS and CDR2 FNYEAQ come from the germline V gene. The CDR3 sequence is 13 residues long. V was shortened by 4 bases and J by 3 bases, with 6 bases between the two germline ends. In DNA, the CDR3 is TGTGCCAGCAGCTCAGGGGCTAATGAAAAACTGTTTTTT. Its protein is CASSSGANEKLFF.

The chain joins TRBV4-2 to TRBJ2-3, with D possibly being TRBD2 (6 bases). Germline V gene data show CDR1 as LGHNA and CDR2 as YNFKEQ. Deletions cut 2 bases from V and 2 bases from J, with 14 bases between. This CDR3 comprises 16 residues. The CDR3 spells CASSQLSGSLTDTQYF. DNA for the CDR3: TGTGCCAGCAGCCAACTCTCCGGGAGCCTCACAGATACGCAGTATTTT.

The chain recombines TRBV5-1 with TRBJ2-3, with D perhaps given as TRBD1 or TRBD2 (5 bases each). Deletions cut 9 bases from V and 0 bases from J, with 14 bases between. There are 14 residues in the CDR3. In germline, CDR1 is SGHRS, CDR2 YFSETQ. CDR3 region: CATKGGGSTDTQYF. The CDR3 DNA reads as TGCGCCACCAAAGGTGGGGGAAGCACAGATACGCAGTATTTT.

This clone was seen just once. The chain combines TRBV4-1 with TRBJ2-1, with D possibly matching TRBD1 (5 bases). The CDR3 runs 16 residues. Trimming shortened V by 0 bases and J by 2 bases, and 11 bases separated the two germline ends. The germline CDR1 and CDR2 sequences are MGHRA and YSYEKL. The chain's CDR3 is CASSQDFDSTYNEQFF. The CDR3 nucleotides are TGCGCCAGCAGCCAAGATTTCGACAGCACCTACAATGAGCAGTTCTTC.

The CDR3 DNA follows: TGCGCCAGCAGCTTCCAGCGGGGGGGCCAAGATACGCAGTATTTT. Encoded protein: CASSFQRGGQDTQYF. The chain is built from TRBV5-1 and TRBJ2-3; 10 bases are shared with TRBD2. V lost 2 bases, J lost 5 bases, and 5 bases stayed unmatched. From germline, CDR1 is SGHRS and CDR2 YFSETQ. This CDR3 region has 15 residues.

The CDR3 nucleotides are TGTGCCAGTAGTATAAGTGGGGGGAAAAATCAGCCCCAGCATTTT. It yields the protein CASSISGGKNQPQHF. V usage is TRBV19 and J usage is TRBJ1-5; tentatively, D is TRBD1 (5 bases). Germline V gives CDR1 LNHDA, CDR2 SQIVND (reference sequence). This CDR3 has 15 residues. V lost 2 bases to trimming and J lost 4 bases, with 12 bases between them.